Below, one T cell receptor beta chain is given with its context. TCRdb's table, derived via immunoSEQ multiplex PCR, lists solely in-frame clones and lacks some. The table has fewer than 350,000 clones, more than 70% seen once. The sample belongs to a study of blood T cell repertoires in COVID-19. This CDR3 region has 16 residues. CDR1 and CDR2 (germline): SGHVS, FNYEAQ. V dropped 1 base and J dropped 5; count of bases not matched to a gene: 7. This sequence was found in a woman aged 25 to 45 with COVID-19, enrolled during active disease. Source material: peripheral blood. The chain is built from TRBV7-6 and TRBJ2-1; 8 bases fit TRBD2. CDR3 sequence reads: CASSLVGGGLNNEQFF. CDR3 nucleotide sequence: TGTGCCAGCAGCTTAGTGGGCGGGGGGCTGAACAATGAGCAGTTCTTC.